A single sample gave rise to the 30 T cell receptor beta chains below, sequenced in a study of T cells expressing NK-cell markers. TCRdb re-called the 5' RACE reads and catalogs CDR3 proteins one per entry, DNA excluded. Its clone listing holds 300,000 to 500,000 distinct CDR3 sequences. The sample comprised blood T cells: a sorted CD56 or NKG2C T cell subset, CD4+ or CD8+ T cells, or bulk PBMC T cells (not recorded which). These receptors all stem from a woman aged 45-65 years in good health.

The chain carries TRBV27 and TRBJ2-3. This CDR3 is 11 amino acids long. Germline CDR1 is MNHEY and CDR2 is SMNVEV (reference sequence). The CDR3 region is CASRLKNTQYF.

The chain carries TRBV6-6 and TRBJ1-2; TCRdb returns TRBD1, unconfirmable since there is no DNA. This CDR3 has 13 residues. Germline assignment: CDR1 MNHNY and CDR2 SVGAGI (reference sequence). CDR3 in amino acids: CASSPGKNYGYTF.

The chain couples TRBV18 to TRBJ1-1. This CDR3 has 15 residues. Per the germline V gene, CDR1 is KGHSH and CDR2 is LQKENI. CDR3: CASSPPGGLNTEAFF.

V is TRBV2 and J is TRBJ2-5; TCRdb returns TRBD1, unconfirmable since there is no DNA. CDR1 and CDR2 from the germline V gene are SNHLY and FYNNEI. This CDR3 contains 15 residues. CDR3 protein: CASKLKTGGSETQYF.

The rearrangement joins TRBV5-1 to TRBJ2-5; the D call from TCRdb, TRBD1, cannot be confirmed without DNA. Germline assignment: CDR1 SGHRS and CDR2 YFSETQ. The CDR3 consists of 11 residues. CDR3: CANCRGETQYF.

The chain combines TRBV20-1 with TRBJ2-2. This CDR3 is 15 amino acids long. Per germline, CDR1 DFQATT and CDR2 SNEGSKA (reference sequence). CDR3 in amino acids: CSARGRTRGTGELFF.

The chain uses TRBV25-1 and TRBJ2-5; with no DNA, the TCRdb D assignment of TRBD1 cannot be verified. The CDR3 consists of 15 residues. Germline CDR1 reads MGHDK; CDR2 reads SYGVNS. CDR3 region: CASSDPTGFQETQYF.

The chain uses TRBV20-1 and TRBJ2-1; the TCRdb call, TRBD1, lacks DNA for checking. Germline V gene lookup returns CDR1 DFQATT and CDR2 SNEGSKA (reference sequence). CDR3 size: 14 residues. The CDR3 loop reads CSAVAGAWDNEQFF.

This CDR3 is CASKEAGLDTGELFF. V usage is TRBV12-3 or TRBV12-4 and J usage is TRBJ2-2; TCRdb picks TRBD2, but there is no DNA to check that call. The CDR3 sequence is 15 residues long.

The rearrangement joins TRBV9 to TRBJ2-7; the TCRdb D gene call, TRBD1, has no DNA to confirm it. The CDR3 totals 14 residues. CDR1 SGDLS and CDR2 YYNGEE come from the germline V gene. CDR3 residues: CASSPREGGYEQYF. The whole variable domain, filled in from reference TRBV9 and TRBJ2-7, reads DSGVTQTPKHLITATGQRVTLRCSPRSGDLSVYWYQQSLDQGLQFLIQYYNGEERAKGNILERFSAQQFPDLHSELNLSSLELGDSALYFCASSPREGGYEQYFGPGTRLTVT.

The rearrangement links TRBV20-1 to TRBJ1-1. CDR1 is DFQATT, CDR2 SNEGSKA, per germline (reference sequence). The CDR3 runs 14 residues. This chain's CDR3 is CSAREVLRYTEAFF.

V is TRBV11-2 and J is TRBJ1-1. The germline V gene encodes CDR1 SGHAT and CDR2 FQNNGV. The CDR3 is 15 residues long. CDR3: CASSSSPERGTEAFF. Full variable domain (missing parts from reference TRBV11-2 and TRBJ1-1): EAGVAQSPRYKIIEKRQSVAFWCNPISGHATLYWYQQILGQGPKLLIQFQNNGVVDDSQLPKDRFSAERLKGVDSTLKIQPAKLEDSAVYLCASSSSPERGTEAFFGQGTRLTVV.

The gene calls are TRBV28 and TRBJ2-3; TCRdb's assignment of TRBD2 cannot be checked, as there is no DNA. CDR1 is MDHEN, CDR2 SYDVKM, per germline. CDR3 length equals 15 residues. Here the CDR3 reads CARTVGSTSTDTQYF.

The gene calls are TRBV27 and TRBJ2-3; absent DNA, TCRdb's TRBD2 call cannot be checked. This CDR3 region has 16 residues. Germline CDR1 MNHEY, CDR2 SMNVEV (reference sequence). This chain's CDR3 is CASSLGREIRTDTQYF.

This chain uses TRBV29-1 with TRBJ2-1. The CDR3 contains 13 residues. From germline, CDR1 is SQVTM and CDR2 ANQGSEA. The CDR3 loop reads CSVKDLSFNEQFF.

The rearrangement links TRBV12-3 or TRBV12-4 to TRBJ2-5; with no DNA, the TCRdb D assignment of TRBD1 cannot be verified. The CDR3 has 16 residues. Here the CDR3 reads CASRGFGTGGVWTQYF.

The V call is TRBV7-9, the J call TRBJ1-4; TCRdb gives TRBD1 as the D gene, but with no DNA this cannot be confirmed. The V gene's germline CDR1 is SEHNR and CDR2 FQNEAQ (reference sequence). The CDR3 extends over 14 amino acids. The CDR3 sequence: CASRPAGADEKLFF. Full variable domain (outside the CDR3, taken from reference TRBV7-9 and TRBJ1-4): DTGVSQNPRHKITKRGQNVTFRCDPISEHNRLYWYRQTLGQGPEFLTYFQNEAQLEKSRLLSDRFSAERPKGSFSTLEIQRTEQGDSAMYLCASRPAGADEKLFFGSGTQLSVL.

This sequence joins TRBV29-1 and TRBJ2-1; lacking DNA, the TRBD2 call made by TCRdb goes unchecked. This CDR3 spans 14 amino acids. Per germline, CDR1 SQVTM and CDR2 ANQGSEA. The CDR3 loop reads CSVAGTRNGDEQFF.

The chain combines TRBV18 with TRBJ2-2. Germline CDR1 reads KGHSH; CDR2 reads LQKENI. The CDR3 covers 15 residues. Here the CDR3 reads CASSLERANTGELFF. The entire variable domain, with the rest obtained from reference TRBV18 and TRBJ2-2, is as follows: NAGVMQNPRHLVRRRGQEARLRCSPMKGHSHVYWYRQLPEEGLKFMVYLQKENIIDESGMPKERFSAEFPKEGPSILRIQQVVRGDSAAYFCASSLERANTGELFFGEGSRLTVL.

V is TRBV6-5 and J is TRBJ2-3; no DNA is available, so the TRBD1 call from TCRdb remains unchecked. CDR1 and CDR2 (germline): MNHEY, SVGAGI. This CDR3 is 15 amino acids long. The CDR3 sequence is CASSPRQGGTDTQYF.

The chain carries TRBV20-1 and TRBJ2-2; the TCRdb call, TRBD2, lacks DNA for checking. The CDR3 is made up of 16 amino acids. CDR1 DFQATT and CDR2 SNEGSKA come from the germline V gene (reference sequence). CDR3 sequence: CSARERVIRNTGELFF.

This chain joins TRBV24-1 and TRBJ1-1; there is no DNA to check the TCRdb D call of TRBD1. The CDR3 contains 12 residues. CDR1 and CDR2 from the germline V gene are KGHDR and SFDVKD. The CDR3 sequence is CATRDRHTEAFF.

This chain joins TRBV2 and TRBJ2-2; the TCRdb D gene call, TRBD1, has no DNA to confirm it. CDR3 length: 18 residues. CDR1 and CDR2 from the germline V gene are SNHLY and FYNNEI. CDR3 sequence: CASQGNFGGQGNTGELFF.

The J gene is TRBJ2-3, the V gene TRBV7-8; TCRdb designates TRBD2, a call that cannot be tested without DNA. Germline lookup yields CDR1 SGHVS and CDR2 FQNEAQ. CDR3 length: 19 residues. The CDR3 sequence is CASSTSVWRPAGSTDTQYF.

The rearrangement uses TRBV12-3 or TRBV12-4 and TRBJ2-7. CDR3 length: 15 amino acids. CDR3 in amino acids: CASTISRRIVYEQYF.

The CDR3 reads CATLTATGAETQYF. The chain joins TRBV7-9 to TRBJ2-5; TCRdb picks TRBD1, but there is no DNA to check that call. The CDR3 has 14 amino acids. Germline V gene data show CDR1 as SEHNR and CDR2 as FQNEAQ (reference sequence).

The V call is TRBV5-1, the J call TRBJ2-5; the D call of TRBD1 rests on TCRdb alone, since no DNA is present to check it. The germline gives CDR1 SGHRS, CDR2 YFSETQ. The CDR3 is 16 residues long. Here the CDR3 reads CASSSGQGLGQETQYF.

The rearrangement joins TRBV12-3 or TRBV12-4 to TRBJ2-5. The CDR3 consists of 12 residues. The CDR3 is CASSIQQETQYF.

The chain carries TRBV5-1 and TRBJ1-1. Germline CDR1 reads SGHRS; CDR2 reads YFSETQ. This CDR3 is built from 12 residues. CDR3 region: CASGLQSTEAFF.

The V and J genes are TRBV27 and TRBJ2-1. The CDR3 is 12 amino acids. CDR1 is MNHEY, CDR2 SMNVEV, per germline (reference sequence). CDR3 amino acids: CASSFQNNEQFF.